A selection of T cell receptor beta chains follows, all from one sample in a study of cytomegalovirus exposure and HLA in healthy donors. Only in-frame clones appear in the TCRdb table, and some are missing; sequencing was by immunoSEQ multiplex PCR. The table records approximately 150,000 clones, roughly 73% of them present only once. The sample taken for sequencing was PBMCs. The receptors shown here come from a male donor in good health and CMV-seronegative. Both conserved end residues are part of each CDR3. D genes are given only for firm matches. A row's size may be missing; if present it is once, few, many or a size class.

CDR3nt: TGTGCCAGCTCCCGACTAGCGGGAGAAAACGAGCAGTACTTC
CDR3aa: CASSRLAGENEQYF
v_gene: TRBV18
abundance: .
d_gene: TRBD2
j_gene: TRBJ2-7

CDR3nt: TGTGCCACCAGCAGAGACCACTACGAGCAGTACTTC
CDR3aa: CATSRDHYEQYF
v_gene: TRBV15
abundance: once
d_gene: .
j_gene: TRBJ2-7

CDR3nt: TGCGCCAGCAGCCAAGTCCTAGGCGGGGGGGCTGACGATGAGCAGTTCTTC
CDR3aa: CASSQVLGGGADDEQFF
v_gene: TRBV4-1
abundance: .
d_gene: TRBD2
j_gene: TRBJ2-1

CDR3nt: TGTGCCAGCAGCCGGCTGATGCGGCAGGGTGGCACAGATACGCAGTATTTT
CDR3aa: CASSRLMRQGGTDTQYF
v_gene: TRBV5-4
abundance: .
d_gene: .
j_gene: TRBJ2-3

CDR3nt: TGTGCCAGCAGTATCCAGCGGGAGGGTCAAGAGACCCAGTACTTC
CDR3aa: CASSIQREGQETQYF
v_gene: TRBV28
abundance: .
d_gene: TRBD2
j_gene: TRBJ2-5

CDR3nt: TGTGCCAGCAGCCGCGGTCCCAACAATGAGCAGTTCTTC
CDR3aa: CASSRGPNNEQFF
v_gene: TRBV7-2
abundance: .
d_gene: .
j_gene: TRBJ2-1

CDR3nt: TGTGCCAGCAGTTTCCCTCTCGCTGAAGCTTTCTTT
CDR3aa: CASSFPLAEAFF
v_gene: TRBV28
abundance: .
d_gene: .
j_gene: TRBJ1-1

CDR3nt: TGTGCCAGCAGCTTATTAAGCTCTAACTATGGCTACACCTTC
CDR3aa: CASSLLSSNYGYTF
v_gene: TRBV7-9
abundance: few
d_gene: .
j_gene: TRBJ1-2

CDR3nt: TGTGCCAGCAGTGAACAGCGCTCGGGGGAGACCCAGTACTTC
CDR3aa: CASSEQRSGETQYF
v_gene: TRBV2
abundance: .
d_gene: .
j_gene: TRBJ2-5

CDR3nt: TGTGCCAGCAGCAAATGGACAGAACAGAATTCTAGCACAGATACGCAGTATTTT
CDR3aa: CASSKWTEQNSSTDTQYF
v_gene: TRBV21-1
abundance: .
d_gene: .
j_gene: TRBJ2-3

CDR3nt: TGTGCCAGCAGTGTCGGGACTAGCGGGGGTTACGAGCAGTACTTC
CDR3aa: CASSVGTSGGYEQYF
v_gene: TRBV28
abundance: .
d_gene: TRBD2
j_gene: TRBJ2-7

CDR3nt: TGCGCCAGCAGCCTGGGACTGGCGACTAGCACAGATACGCAGTATTTT
CDR3aa: CASSLGLATSTDTQYF
v_gene: TRBV5-1
abundance: .
d_gene: .
j_gene: TRBJ2-3

CDR3nt: TGTGCCAGCAGTTTGACAGGGTACAATTCACCCCTCCACTTT
CDR3aa: CASSLTGYNSPLHF
v_gene: TRBV28
abundance: .
d_gene: TRBD1
j_gene: TRBJ1-6

CDR3nt: TGTGCCAGCAGCCATTTCAGGGGGCTCAGGTTAGACGAGCAGTACTTC
CDR3aa: CASSHFRGLRLDEQYF
v_gene: TRBV7-8
abundance: .
d_gene: TRBD1
j_gene: TRBJ2-7

CDR3nt: TGCGCCAGCAGCCCCCGTGGGACAGACTCCTACGAGCAGTACTTC
CDR3aa: CASSPRGTDSYEQYF
v_gene: TRBV5-1
abundance: .
d_gene: TRBD1
j_gene: TRBJ2-7